Shown below are 26 T cell receptor beta chains from a single sample sequenced in a study of blood T cell repertoires in COVID-19. Sequencing was performed with immunoSEQ multiplex PCR; in TCRdb, only in-frame clones are kept and a portion is missing. Of 270,000 or so clones listed, approximately 84% are singletons. Sequencing was carried out using PBMCs or T cells enriched from blood (not recorded which). Every receptor here comes from a woman aged 45-65 years who had been exposed to COVID-19.

The chain recombines TRBV7-2 with TRBJ2-7, with D maybe TRBD1 (5 bases). CDR1 and CDR2 from the germline V gene are SGHTA and FQGNSA. CDR3 length: 12 amino acids. Trimming pared 5 bases from V and 5 bases from J, leaving 10 bases between. CDR3 sequence: CASSRTHHEQYF. CDR3 in DNA: TGTGCCAGCAGCAGGACACATCACGAGCAGTACTTC.

This chain uses TRBV3-1 (or the pseudogene TRBV3-2) with TRBJ1-1; a possible D gene is TRBD1 (5 bases). The CDR3 is 14 residues long. CDR1 is LGHDT, CDR2 YNNKEL, per germline (reference sequence). V was trimmed by 2 bases and J by 5 bases, leaving 12 bases between them. CDR3 in amino acids: CASSQKPGGTEAFF. The CDR3 DNA sequence: TGTGCCAGCAGCCAAAAGCCGGGGGGGACTGAAGCTTTCTTT.

V and J are TRBV4-3 and TRBJ2-1; perhaps TRBD2 as D (5 bases). In germline, CDR1 is LGHNA, CDR2 YSLEER. Trimming cost V 1 base and J 0 bases, with 13 bases left between them. The CDR3 is 17 amino acids. CDR3 protein: CASSQGIRRSSYNEQFF. The DNA of the CDR3 is TGCGCCAGCAGCCAAGGAATCAGGAGGAGCTCCTACAATGAGCAGTTCTTC.

V and J are TRBV9 and TRBJ2-2; TRBD2 is a possible D gene (5 bases). V was pared by 5 bases and J by 6 bases, with 11 bases between. CDR3 length: 13 residues. From germline, CDR1 is SGDLS and CDR2 YYNGEE. In DNA, the CDR3 is TGTGCCAGCAGGCAGGCGGGTTCCGGGGAGCTGTTTTTT. Translating it yields CASRQAGSGELFF.

The V and J genes are TRBV15 and TRBJ1-6; D not certain. CDR1 is LNHNV, CDR2 YYDKDF, per germline (reference sequence). CDR3 length: 13 residues. V shed 0 bases and J shed 7 bases, with 4 bases lying between them. CDR3 amino acids: CATSRDPNSPLHF. The CDR3 DNA reads TGTGCCACCAGCAGAGATCCGAATTCACCCCTCCACTTT.

This clone has just a few counts. The gene calls are TRBV5-4 and TRBJ1-1; maybe TRBD1 (6 bases). Trimming removed 4 bases from V and 0 bases from J, with 13 bases in between. The CDR3 runs 15 residues. Germline CDR1 reads SGHNT; CDR2 reads YYREEE (reference sequence). The CDR3 DNA reads as TGTGCCAGCAGCGTGCCCGGGACACTGAACACTGAAGCTTTCTTT. Translated: CASSVPGTLNTEAFF.

The J gene is TRBJ2-6, the V gene TRBV7-8, with 10 bases fitting TRBD1. The CDR3 runs 19 residues. The junction had 11 bases not matched to a gene; V was cut back by 5 bases and J by 1 base. Germline CDR1 and CDR2: SGHVS and FQNEAQ. This CDR3 reads CASSRLMRQGASGANVLTF. The CDR3 nucleotides read TGTGCCAGCAGCCGTCTAATGAGACAGGGGGCTTCTGGGGCCAACGTCCTGACTTTC.

The chain links TRBV5-1 to TRBJ2-3; 8 bases agree with TRBD2. Losses at the gene ends were 7 bases for V and 2 bases for J; bases not matched to a gene: 12. Germline CDR1 reads SGHRS; CDR2 reads YFSETQ. CDR3 size: 16 residues. This CDR3 is CASRRGAGRSTDTQYF. CDR3 nucleotides: TGCGCCAGCCGGCGGGGGGCCGGGCGGTCCACAGATACGCAGTATTTT. Supplemented by reference TRBV5-1 and TRBJ2-3, the full variable domain reads KAGVTQTPRYLIKTRGQQVTLSCSPISGHRSVSWYQQTPGQGLQFLFEYFSETQRNKGNFPGRFSGRQFSNSRSEMNVSTLELGDSALYLCASRRGAGRSTDTQYFGPGTRLTVL.

This chain links TRBV14 with TRBJ1-1; TRBD1 might be the D (5 bases). The V and J ends lost 1 base and 5 bases respectively, with 8 bases between them. Per germline, CDR1 SGHDN and CDR2 FVKESK. The length of the CDR3 is 13 residues. CDR3: CASSQAGGTEAFF. The CDR3 region has the DNA TGTGCCAGCAGCCAAGCGGGGGGGACTGAAGCTTTCTTT.

The rearrangement uses TRBV19 and TRBJ1-1; D is possibly TRBD1 (6 bases). Trimming stripped 0 bases from V and 6 bases from J, with 14 bases between. This CDR3 is built from 15 residues. CDR1 is LNHDA and CDR2 is SQIVND in the germline V gene (reference sequence). In DNA form, the CDR3 reads TGTGCCAGTAGTATAGACACAGGGACGCTGCCTGAAGCTTTCTTT. Protein product: CASSIDTGTLPEAFF.

This clone occurred once. The chain links TRBV6-5 to TRBJ1-1; D is possibly TRBD1 (6 bases). Trimming shortened V by 7 bases and J by 3 bases, and 15 bases separated the two germline ends. CDR1 and CDR2 from the germline V gene are MNHEY and SVGAGI. The CDR3 spans 14 residues. Here the CDR3 reads CASTPGAGYTEAFF. CDR3 coding DNA: TGTGCCAGCACGCCAGGGGCTGGATACACTGAAGCTTTCTTT.

This clone was detected only once. The chain combines TRBV21-1 with TRBJ2-2; the table's D call of TRBD2 was not tested on the DNA. TRBV21-1 is a documented pseudogene. The length of the CDR3 is 21 residues. This chain's CDR3 is CASTRGDPPRELFANTGELFF. As DNA, the CDR3 is TGTGCCAGCACCCGGGGAGACCCACCCCGGGAGCTTTTCGCGAACACCGGGGAGCTGTTTTTT.

The gene calls are TRBV28 and TRBJ1-5; 9 bases line up with TRBD1. The junction had 9 bases not matched to a gene; V was cut back by 6 bases and J by 0 bases. The CDR3 has 17 amino acids. Germline CDR1 is MDHEN and CDR2 is SYDVKM. The DNA of the CDR3 is TGTGCCAGCAGCGGACAGGGGAACCCCTATAGCAATCAGCCCCAGCATTTT. This gives the protein CASSGQGNPYSNQPQHF.

The rearrangement joins TRBV2 to TRBJ1-5; D is unclear. CDR1 is SNHLY, CDR2 FYNNEI, per germline. The V end lost 2 bases, the J end lost 6 bases, and 11 bases lay between the germline ends. The CDR3 has 14 residues. The CDR3 is CASSESGPGQPQHF. The CDR3 DNA reads TGTGCCAGCAGTGAATCTGGTCCGGGTCAGCCCCAGCATTTT.

The chain recombines TRBV14 with TRBJ2-7; the match to TRBD1 covers 8 bases. Germline V gene data show CDR1 as SGHDN and CDR2 as FVKESK. V was pared by 4 bases and J by 5 bases, with 7 bases of the junction left unmatched. CDR3 length: 14 amino acids. The CDR3 spells CASSPRWTGNEQYF. The CDR3 DNA follows: TGTGCCAGCAGCCCGCGCTGGACAGGGAACGAGCAGTACTTC.

V and J are TRBV6-5 and TRBJ2-7; maybe TRBD2 (6 bases). V shed 0 bases and J shed 0 bases, with 12 bases lying between them. Germline assignment: CDR1 MNHEY and CDR2 SVGAGI. This CDR3 spans 16 amino acids. CDR3 residues: CASSYSRAGSSYEQYF. The CDR3, as DNA: TGTGCCAGCAGTTACTCGAGGGCGGGAAGCTCCTACGAGCAGTACTTC.

The rearrangement links TRBV6-6 to TRBJ2-7; D possibly corresponds to TRBD2 (5 bases). This CDR3 comprises 12 residues. Germline-derived CDR1 and CDR2 are MNHNY and SVGAGI (reference sequence). V dropped 0 bases and J dropped 5 bases, with 5 bases sitting between them. CDR3 protein: CASSYSSDEQYF. In nucleotides, the CDR3 is TGTGCCAGCAGTTACTCTAGCGACGAGCAGTACTTC.

In regard to this clone: This sample includes further DNA sequences coding for the same CDR3. The J gene is TRBJ2-7, the V gene TRBV30; D may be TRBD2 (6 bases). V was cut by 0 bases and J by 7 bases, with 13 bases left in between. Germline values: CDR1 GTSNPN, CDR2 SVGIG (reference sequence). This CDR3 is built from 13 residues. CDR3 DNA sequence: TGTGCCTGGAGTGTAGGCGGGGCAGGGGAGCAGTACTTC. Protein product: CAWSVGGAGEQYF.

This clone showed up just once. The chain couples TRBV10-3 to TRBJ1-5; 8 positions match TRBD1. Germline V gives CDR1 ENHRY, CDR2 SYGVKD. V lost 0 bases to trimming and J lost 2 bases; unmatched junction nucleotides: 9. The CDR3 loop spans 18 amino acids. CDR3 coding DNA: TGTGCCATCAGTGAGTCGAAGGTAGGACAGGGAGGCAATCAGCCCCAGCATTTT. It is translated as CAISESKVGQGGNQPQHF.

The chain is built from TRBV15 and TRBJ2-5, with TRBD1 as a possible D gene (7 bases). With 1 base removed from V and 2 bases from J, the gap between germline ends came to 11 bases. Germline assignment: CDR1 LNHNV and CDR2 YYDKDF (reference sequence). The CDR3 runs to 15 residues. CDR3 amino acids: CATSRAQGRQETQYF. In nucleotides, the CDR3 is TGTGCCACCAGCAGAGCACAGGGGAGGCAAGAGACCCAGTACTTC.

The chain carries TRBV3-1 (or the pseudogene TRBV3-2) and TRBJ2-5, with 7 nucleotides matching TRBD2. The CDR3 consists of 16 residues. CDR1 is LGHDT, CDR2 YNNKEL, per germline (reference sequence). The trim removed 0 bases at V and 4 bases at J, leaving 8 bases unmatched. As DNA, the CDR3 is TGTGCCAGCAGCCAAGAGTTGGGGGGGTCGGGAGAGACCCAGTACTTC. It codes for CASSQELGGSGETQYF.

The genes are TRBV27 and TRBJ2-1, with no clear D. The germline gives CDR1 MNHEY, CDR2 SMNVEV (reference sequence). CDR3 size: 13 residues. The V and J ends lost 2 bases and 7 bases respectively, with 9 bases between them. This CDR3 reads CASSLAFENEQFF. The DNA for the CDR3 is TGTGCCAGCAGTTTAGCCTTCGAGAATGAGCAGTTCTTC.

V gene TRBV3-1 (or the pseudogene TRBV3-2) combines with J gene TRBJ1-2, with D possibly matching TRBD1 (6 bases). CDR3 length equals 15 residues. Germline assignment: CDR1 LGHDT and CDR2 YNNKEL (reference sequence). The V gene lost 1 base and the J gene lost 10 bases, with 19 bases spanning the gap. CDR3 protein: CASSQVGAAGAAYTF. CDR3 bases: TGTGCCAGCAGCCAAGTCGGTGCCGCGGGGGCCGCCTACACCTTC.

The chain recombines TRBV13 with TRBJ1-2, with a possible D match to TRBD1 (6 bases). The CDR3 contains 15 residues. CDR1 and CDR2 from the germline V gene are PRHDT and FYEKMQ (reference sequence). Between the trimmed V and J ends, which lost 4 bases and 0 bases, there was a span of 12 bases. CDR3 sequence: CASSSRDISNYGYTF. The CDR3 bases are TGTGCCAGCAGCTCCCGGGACATTTCTAACTATGGCTACACCTTC. The entire variable domain, with the rest obtained from reference TRBV13 and TRBJ1-2, is as follows: AAGVIQSPRHLIKEKRETATLKCYPIPRHDTVYWYQQGPGQDPQFLISFYEKMQSDKGSIPDRFSAQQFSDYHSELNMSSLELGDSALYFCASSSRDISNYGYTFGSGTRLTVV.

The CDR3 sequence is CASMGASGTEAFF. The CDR3 DNA sequence: TGTGCCAGCATGGGGGCTAGCGGCACTGAAGCTTTCTTT. The chain carries TRBV7-9 and TRBJ1-1; D may be TRBD1 (6 bases). The ends were cut back, 7 bases at V and 4 bases at J, with 13 bases in the middle. The CDR3 spans 13 residues. Germline V CDR1 and CDR2: SEHNR, FQNEAQ (reference sequence).

The chain is built from TRBV9 and TRBJ1-1; 8 bases are shared with TRBD1. This CDR3 is built from 14 residues. The V and J ends lost 4 bases and 5 bases, in that order; junction bases with no gene match: 7. Looked up from germline, CDR1 is SGDLS and CDR2 is YYNGEE. CDR3 amino acids: CASSPGDRKTEAFF. The CDR3 DNA is TGTGCCAGCAGCCCCGGGGACAGGAAGACTGAAGCTTTCTTT.